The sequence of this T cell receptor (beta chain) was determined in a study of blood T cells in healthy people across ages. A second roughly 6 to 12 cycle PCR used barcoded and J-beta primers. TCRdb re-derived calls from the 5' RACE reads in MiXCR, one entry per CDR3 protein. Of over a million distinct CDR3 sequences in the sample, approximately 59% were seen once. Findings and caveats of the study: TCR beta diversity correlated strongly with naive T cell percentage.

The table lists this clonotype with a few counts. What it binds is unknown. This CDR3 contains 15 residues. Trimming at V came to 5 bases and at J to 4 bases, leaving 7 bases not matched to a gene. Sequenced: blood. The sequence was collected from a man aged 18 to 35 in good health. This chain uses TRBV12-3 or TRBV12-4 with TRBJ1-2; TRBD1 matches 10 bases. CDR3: CASSAPGQGTYGYTF. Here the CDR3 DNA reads TGTGCCAGCAGTGCGCCGGGACAGGGGACCTATGGCTACACCTTC.